This entry is about one T cell receptor beta chain. Antigen unknown. The authors ran a second PCR of roughly 7 to 11 cycles using a sample-barcoded 5' primer and a J-beta primer mix. TCRdb redid the calling of the 5' RACE reads with MiXCR, one entry per CDR3 protein. The table shows roughly 410,000 distinct CDR3 sequences, with over 45% occurring only once. This entry is derived from a study of blood T cells in healthy people across ages. In germline, CDR1 is SGHTA, CDR2 FQGTGA. J was trimmed by 8 bases and V by 0 bases; bases with no gene match: 15. The CDR3 is 19 amino acids. Overall study results and limits: No one knew whether donors had CMV, which possibly confounded expanded clonotype changes.

The sequence came from a man between 60 and 70 years old in good health. Sequenced input: blood. The chain carries TRBV7-3 and TRBJ2-1; 11 bases are a match to TRBD2. CDR3 nucleotide sequence: TGTGCCAGCAGCTTAACGGGGACAACACTAGCGGGAGTACTCGATGAGCAGTTCTTC. Translating it yields CASSLTGTTLAGVLDEQFF.